This T cell receptor beta chain was sequenced during a study of molecular identifiers for immune sequencing clone quantification. Whole-study results and caveats: The share of molecules held by clones above 20 RNA copies was over 97% in effector cells and under 1% in naive cells.

Notes on this clonotype: Its antigen is unidentified.

The CDR3 totals 16 residues. Germline V lookup: CDR1 LGHDT, CDR2 YNNKEL (reference sequence). Trimming at V came to 2 bases and at J to 4 bases, leaving 7 bases not matched to a gene. TCRdb processed the PCR reads anew with MiXCR; each CDR3 protein has one entry. The table has tens of thousands of distinct CDR3 sequences, 15% to 20% seen once. The chain has TRBV3-1 and TRBJ2-3, with TRBD2 identical over 9 bases. This clonotype was sampled from a human donor in good health. Some libraries in this study had Jurkat cell RNA spiked in. The sample taken for sequencing was naive CD8+ T cells from blood, with Jurkat cell RNA spiked in. The subset is: FACS-sorted CD8+CD4-CCR7+CD45RA+ naive T cells. The CDR3 bases are TGTGCCAGCAGCCAACATAGCGGGAGTACCTCAGATACGCAGTATTTT. It yields the protein CASSQHSGSTSDTQYF.